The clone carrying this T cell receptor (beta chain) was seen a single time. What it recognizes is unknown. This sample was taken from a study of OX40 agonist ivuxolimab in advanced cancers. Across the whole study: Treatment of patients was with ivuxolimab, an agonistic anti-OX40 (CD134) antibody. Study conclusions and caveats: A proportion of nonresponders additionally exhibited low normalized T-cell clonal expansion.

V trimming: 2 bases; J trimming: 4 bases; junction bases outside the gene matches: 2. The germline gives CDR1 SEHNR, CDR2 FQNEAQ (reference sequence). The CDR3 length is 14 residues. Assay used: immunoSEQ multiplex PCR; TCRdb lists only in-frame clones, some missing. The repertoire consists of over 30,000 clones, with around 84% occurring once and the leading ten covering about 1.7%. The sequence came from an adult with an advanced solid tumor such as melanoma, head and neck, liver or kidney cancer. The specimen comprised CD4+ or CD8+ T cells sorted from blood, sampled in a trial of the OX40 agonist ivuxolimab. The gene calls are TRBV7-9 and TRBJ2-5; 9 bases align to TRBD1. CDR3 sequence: CASSLTGGVETQYF. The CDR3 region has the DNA TGTGCCAGCAGCTTAACAGGGGGCGTAGAGACCCAGTACTTC.